A selection of T cell receptor beta chains follows, all from one sample in a study of T cells in localized non-small cell lung cancer. The table came from immunoSEQ multiplex PCR; TCRdb's copy has only in-frame clones and leaves some out. This sample has roughly 30,000 clones, with about 88% found just once. The sequencing here drew on peripheral blood, taken before any cancer treatment. The source of these receptors is a female donor of 60 years or more with stage I lung adenocarcinoma. CDR3s include the opening cysteine and the closing phenylalanine or tryptophan. D genes are given only for firm matches. Clone size appears in some rows only: once, few, many, or a class for an expanded clone.

D gene | J gene | V gene | clone size | CDR3 DNA | CDR3 protein
- | TRBJ2-2 | TRBV7-2 | - | TGTGCCAGCAGCCCGACCGTGACAGCGAACACCGGGGAGCTGTTTTTT | CASSPTVTANTGELFF
- | TRBJ2-7 | TRBV29-1 | - | TGCAGCGTTGAAGGACACAGGGTGGGGGAGCAGTACTTC | CSVEGHRVGEQYF
- | TRBJ1-2 | TRBV7-9 | - | TGTGCCAGCAGTAGGGCCAACTATGGCTACACCTTC | CASSRANYGYTF
TRBD2 | TRBJ2-7 | TRBV6-5 | - | TGTGCCAGCAGCTGGGGGGGCGAGCAGTACTTC | CASSWGGEQYF
- | TRBJ1-2 | TRBV10-3 | - | TGTGCCATCAGTGAAAGAGACGGACGTTATGGCTACACCTTC | CAISERDGRYGYTF
- | TRBJ2-2 | TRBV4-3 | - | TGCGCCAGCAGCCCCCGGCCTTGGGGCGGGGAGCTGTTTTTT | CASSPRPWGGELFF
- | TRBJ1-1 | TRBV11-2 | - | TGTGCCAGCACCATCCGGGACACTTTCCTCATGAACACTGAAGCTTTCTTT | CASTIRDTFLMNTEAFF
TRBD2 | TRBJ2-7 | TRBV28 | - | TGTGCCAGCAGAAAATCGGGACTAGCGGTAAAGGGCTCCTACGAGCAGTACTTC | CASRKSGLAVKGSYEQYF
- | TRBJ2-3 | TRBV9 | - | TGTGCCAGCAGCGTAGAACCTAGTGCCACAGATACGCAGTATTTT | CASSVEPSATDTQYF
TRBD1 | TRBJ1-2 | TRBV29-1 | - | TGCAGTGTTCCGAGACAGGGAACCCAATTTAGAGATGGCTACACCTTC | CSVPRQGTQFRDGYTF
TRBD2 | TRBJ2-3 | TRBV6-4 | - | TGTGCCAGCAGTGACTCTCCAGGGACTAGCGGGGTAGATACGCAGTATTTT | CASSDSPGTSGVDTQYF
TRBD2 | TRBJ2-1 | TRBV6-6 | - | TGTGCCAGCAGTTTGGGGACTAGCGTAAACAATGAGCAGTTCTTC | CASSLGTSVNNEQFF
- | TRBJ2-3 | TRBV11-2 | - | TGTGCCAGCAGCTCCCGGGAGACAGATACGCAGTATTTT | CASSSRETDTQYF
TRBD1 | TRBJ1-1 | TRBV5-1 | few | TGCGCCAGCAGCCTGGACAGGGGAAAGGCTTTCTTT | CASSLDRGKAFF
TRBD2 | TRBJ2-1 | TRBV18 | - | TGTGCCAGCTCAAAAGGCGGGAGTCTTGGGAATGAGCAGTTCTTC | CASSKGGSLGNEQFF
TRBD1 | TRBJ1-1 | TRBV28 | - | TGTGCCAGCAGCCGTCCGGGACAGTCGAACACTGAAGCTTTCTTT | CASSRPGQSNTEAFF
TRBD1 | TRBJ1-1 | TRBV19 | - | TGTGCCAGTAGTCGGGACAGCCGGGCGCGGGCTTTCTTT | CASSRDSRARAFF
- | TRBJ1-2 | TRBV19 | - | TGTGCCAGTAGTATTCTGGGGACGGACTATGGCTACACCTTC | CASSILGTDYGYTF
- | TRBJ1-1 | TRBV6-5 | - | TGTGCCAGCAGTCAAGAGTTGTGGAACACTGAAGCTTTCTTT | CASSQELWNTEAFF
- | TRBJ2-1 | TRBV28 | - | TGTGCCAGCAGTTTGGGGGGCGCGTATGAGCAGTTCTTC | CASSLGGAYEQFF
TRBD1 | TRBJ1-1 | TRBV29-1 | - | TGCAGCGTTGTTCCGGGACAGGGAGTGGGGAACACTGAAGCTTTCTTT | CSVVPGQGVGNTEAFF
TRBD2 | TRBJ2-5 | TRBV5-4 | - | TGTGCCAGCAGCGTGACTAGCGGGAGGCCTGAGACCCAGTACTTC | CASSVTSGRPETQYF
- | TRBJ2-7 | TRBV4-1 | - | TGCGCCAGCAGCCCCGGGATCTCCTACGAGCAGTACTTC | CASSPGISYEQYF
- | TRBJ1-2 | TRBV6-5 | - | TGTGCCAGCATGCCCCCTTGGGGAAACTATGGCTACACCTTC | CASMPPWGNYGYTF
TRBD1 | TRBJ1-1 | TRBV6-6 | - | TGTGCCAGCAGGCCAGGGGGGGGCCTCACTGAAGCTTTCTTT | CASRPGGGLTEAFF
TRBD1 | TRBJ2-1 | TRBV5-4 | - | TGTGCCAGCAGCCCCCGACAGGGGAGGCCCAACAATGAGCAGTTCTTC | CASSPRQGRPNNEQFF
- | TRBJ1-1 | TRBV13 | - | TGTGCCAGCAGCATCAGGGAGAACACTGAAGCTTTCTTT | CASSIRENTEAFF
TRBD1 | TRBJ1-2 | TRBV5-1 | - | TGCGCCAGCAGCACAGGGGAGATCCTCGGAGGCTACACCTTC | CASSTGEILGGYTF
- | TRBJ2-1 | TRBV2 | - | TGTGCCAGCAGTGAAGCGGGAAAGGAGCAGTTCTTC | CASSEAGKEQFF
- | TRBJ2-7 | TRBV12-2 | - | TGTGCAAGTCGCTTCCCCGGGAGGTGCGGGGGCTCCTACGAGCAGTACTTC | CASRFPGRCGGSYEQYF
TRBD1 | TRBJ1-3 | TRBV5-1 | - | TGCGCCAGCAGCTTACAGGGGGCTGGAAACACCATATATTTT | CASSLQGAGNTIYF
TRBD2 | TRBJ2-1 | TRBV9 | - | TGTGCCAGCAGTCCGGGACTAGCGATGCGAGAGCAGTTCTTC | CASSPGLAMREQFF
- | TRBJ1-1 | TRBV18 | - | TGTGCCAGCTCACCCCGGGCGGACACTGAAGCTTTCTTT | CASSPRADTEAFF
- | TRBJ2-2 | TRBV6-4 | - | TGTGCCAGCAGTGAGGGTTCGAACACCGGGGAGCTGTTTTTT | CASSEGSNTGELFF
- | TRBJ1-5 | TRBV6-5 | - | TGTGCCAGCACTAAGGGCAATCAGCCCCAGCATTTT | CASTKGNQPQHF
- | TRBJ2-7 | TRBV29-1 | - | TGCAGCGTTGAAGTCGGGGGCGGGTACGAGCAGTACTTC | CSVEVGGGYEQYF
TRBD1 | TRBJ2-1 | TRBV29-1 | - | TGCAGCGTTGATGGGACAGGGAACAATGAGCAGTTCTTC | CSVDGTGNNEQFF
- | TRBJ1-2 | TRBV10-2 | - | TGCGCCAGCAGTGATCGGAGACGGTCCTATGGCTACACCTTC | CASSDRRRSYGYTF
- | TRBJ2-3 | TRBV13 | - | TGTGCCAGCAGCTCAAAACTAGCGAGGGGGGCAGATACGCAGTATTTT | CASSSKLARGADTQYF
TRBD2 | TRBJ2-7 | TRBV6-6 | - | TGTGCCAGCAGTTACAGTAGCGGGAGTTCCTACGAGCAGTACTTC | CASSYSSGSSYEQYF